This TCR beta chain was found in a study of sequential checkpoint blockade in melanoma. Overall study context: First-line arms were nivolumab then ipilimumab, or the reverse, randomized 1:1. Both treatment sequences were followed by maintenance nivolumab.

Sequencing was performed with immunoSEQ multiplex PCR; in TCRdb, only in-frame clones are kept and a portion is missing. Among 12,000 or so clones listed, approximately 83% were seen once. Treatment meaning: randomized to nivolumab then ipilimumab (arm A) or the reverse (arm B). No patient had prior DNA-damaging chemotherapy. Live CD3+CD8+ CD19− CD56− cells were sorted from PBMCs. Trimming pared 3 bases from V and 0 bases from J, leaving 6 bases between. Germline CDR1 and CDR2: SNHLY and FYNNEI. The CDR3 totals 13 residues. The source material was CD8+ T cells sorted from blood (inferred from file names), sampled from a patient given nivolumab and ipilimumab in sequence. The chain employs TRBV2 and TRBJ2-7; a weak D match, TRBD1 (5 bases). This TCR came from a human donor with melanoma. CDR3 nucleotide sequence: TGTGCCAGCAGTGACAGGGCCTCCTACGAGCAGTACTTC. Translating gives CASSDRASYEQYF.